Each of the 5 T cell receptor beta chains below was sequenced from the same sample in a study of T cells after yellow fever vaccination. MiXCR, applied by TCRdb to the 5' RACE reads, yields one record per CDR3 protein. The sample holds approximately 150,000 distinct CDR3 sequences; about 8% are singletons and the top ten take roughly 0.77%. This material consisted of CD4+ T cells sorted from PBMCs, taken 5 days after the yellow fever booster vaccination. The receptor source for this set is a man aged 25 to 40 who received the YFV17D yellow fever vaccine.

This clonotype was seen at least ten times. The chain links TRBV30 to TRBJ2-2, with TRBD2 matching over 7 bases. The CDR3 runs to 14 residues. V gave up 0 bases and J gave up 6 bases; unmatched junction bases: 4. From germline, CDR1 is GTSNPN and CDR2 SVGIG (reference sequence). This CDR3 is CAWSVRREPGELFF. As DNA, the CDR3 is TGTGCCTGGAGTGTACGGCGGGAGCCCGGGGAGCTGTTTTTT.

This clonotype was recorded many times. The chain has TRBV24-1 and TRBJ2-5; the D is unclear. The CDR3 is 15 amino acids. Germline V gives CDR1 KGHDR, CDR2 SFDVKD. With 3 bases removed from V and 2 bases from J, the gap between germline ends came to 12 bases. CDR3 bases: TGTGCCACCAGTGATAGAGGCATCGGTCAAGAGACCCAGTACTTC. Residues: CATSDRGIGQETQYF.

There are many counts of this clonotype. The chain has TRBV30 and TRBJ2-1; 9 nucleotides line up with TRBD2. CDR1 and CDR2 (germline): GTSNPN, SVGIG (reference sequence). This CDR3 is built from 14 residues. V shed 5 bases and J 4 bases; nucleotides not matched to a gene: 6. The CDR3 sequence is CAWGGSGRYNEQFF. The CDR3, as DNA: TGTGCCTGGGGGGGTAGCGGGAGATACAATGAGCAGTTCTTC.

This clonotype was seen ten or more times. The V call is TRBV12-3 or TRBV12-4, the J call TRBJ2-2; either TRBD1 or TRBD2 may supply D (5 bases each). The V gene lost 5 bases and the J gene lost 0 bases, with 10 bases spanning the gap. The CDR3 runs 15 residues. The CDR3 spells CASSPGTSNTGELFF. The CDR3 nucleotides read TGTGCCAGCAGTCCCGGGACGTCGAACACCGGGGAGCTGTTTTTT.

This clonotype has ten or more counts. This sequence joins TRBV15 and TRBJ1-5; D is perhaps TRBD1 (5 bases). This CDR3 comprises 16 residues. Germline CDR1 and CDR2: LNHNV and YYDKDF (reference sequence). V lost 2 bases and J 3 bases, leaving 14 bases between the germline ends. The CDR3 DNA reads as TGTGCCACCAGCAGACCCCGGGGGGAGGACAATCAGCCCCAGCATTTT. It is translated as CATSRPRGEDNQPQHF.